This T cell receptor (beta chain) was sequenced for a study of blood T cell repertoires in COVID-19. Overall study: The United States, Italy and Spain supplied acute and convalescent COVID-19 samples. PBMCs, B-cell-depleted T cells, or T cells were the source of the cDNA or gDNA that made up the material.

Under the authors' procedure: Quantification of nucleated cells was approximated via reference gene primer amplification. Assay: immunoSEQ multiplex PCR; the TCRdb copy retains only in-frame clones and omits some. V and J calls and clone size are given by that table; D and trimming were obtained from the DNA. The sample has around 430,000 clones; around 87% are singletons. CDR1 and CDR2 (germline): SEHNR, FQNEAQ (reference sequence). Between the trimmed V and J ends, which lost 5 bases and 3 bases, there was a span of 13 bases. This CDR3 has 15 amino acids. The chain couples TRBV7-9 to TRBJ1-4, with a tentative D call TRBD1 (5 bases). The sequencing sample was made of PBMCs or T cells enriched from blood (not recorded which). This TCR was sampled from a woman between 50 and 59 years old who had recovered from COVID-19. The chain's CDR3 is CASSRGTSANEKLFF. The DNA for the CDR3 is TGTGCCAGCAGCCGGGGGACGTCTGCTAATGAAAAACTGTTTTTT.